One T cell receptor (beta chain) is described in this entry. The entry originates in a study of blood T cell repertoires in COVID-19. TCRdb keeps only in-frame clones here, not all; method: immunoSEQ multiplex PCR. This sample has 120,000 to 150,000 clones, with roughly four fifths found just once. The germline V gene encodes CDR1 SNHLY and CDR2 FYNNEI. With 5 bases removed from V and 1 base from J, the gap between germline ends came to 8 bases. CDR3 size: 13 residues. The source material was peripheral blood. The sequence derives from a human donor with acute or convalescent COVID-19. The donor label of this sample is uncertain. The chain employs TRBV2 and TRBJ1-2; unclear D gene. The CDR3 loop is CASSPAVNYGYTF. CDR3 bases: TGTGCCAGCAGTCCTGCAGTTAACTATGGCTACACCTTC.